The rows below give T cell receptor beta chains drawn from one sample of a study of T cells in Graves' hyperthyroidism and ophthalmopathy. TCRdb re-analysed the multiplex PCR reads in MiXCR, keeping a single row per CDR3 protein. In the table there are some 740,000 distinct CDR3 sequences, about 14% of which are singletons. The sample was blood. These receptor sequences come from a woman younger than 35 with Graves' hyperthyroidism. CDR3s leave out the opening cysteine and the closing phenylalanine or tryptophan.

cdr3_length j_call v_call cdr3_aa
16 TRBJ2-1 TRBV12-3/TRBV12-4 ASSTNGLGQKYYNEQF
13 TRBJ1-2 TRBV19 ASRGPSLTGYGYT
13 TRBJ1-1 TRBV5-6 ASSLVPSVNTEAF
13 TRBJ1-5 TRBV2 ASRETGGITQPQH
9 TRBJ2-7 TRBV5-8 ASSKVYEQY
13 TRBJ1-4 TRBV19 ASSIFAEPNEKLF
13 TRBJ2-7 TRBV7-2 ASSLQTPPPYEQY
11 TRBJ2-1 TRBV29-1 SVETSGRDEQF
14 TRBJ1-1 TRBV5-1 ASRTPGQGTYTEAF
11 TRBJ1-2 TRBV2 ASSDSPDYGYT
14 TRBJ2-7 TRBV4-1 ASSQEPLESSYEQY
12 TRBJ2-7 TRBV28 ASSLGTTDYEQY
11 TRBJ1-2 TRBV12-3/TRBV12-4 ASRRGPAEGYT
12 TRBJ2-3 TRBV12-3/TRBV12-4 ATGLAASTDTQY
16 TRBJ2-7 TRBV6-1 ASSENGGVLTSGYEQY
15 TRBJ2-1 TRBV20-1 SARDRRLAELYNEQF
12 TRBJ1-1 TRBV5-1 ASSLRALGTEAF
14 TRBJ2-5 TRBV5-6 ASRAHATGNQEAQY
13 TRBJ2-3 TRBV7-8 ASSLPLAGGDTQY
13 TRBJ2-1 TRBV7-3 ASSVAGRGNNEQF
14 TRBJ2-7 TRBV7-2 ASSLLMAGAPYEQY
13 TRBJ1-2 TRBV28 ASSSGGGANYGYT
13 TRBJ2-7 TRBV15 ATSRDGQVAYEQY
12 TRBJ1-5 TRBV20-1 SALKGTNNQPQH
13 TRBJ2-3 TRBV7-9 ASSPDSGSTDTQY
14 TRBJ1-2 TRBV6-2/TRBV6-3 ASSPNPGGLGYGYT
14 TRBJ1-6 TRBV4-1 ASSQGPEGAYSPLH
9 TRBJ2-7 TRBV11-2 ASSIRQEQY